This TCR beta chain was identified in a study of blood T cell repertoires in COVID-19. The wider study: Both acute and convalescent COVID-19 samples were obtained from the United States, Italy and Spain. Nucleic acid was either cDNA or gDNA, and it came from T cells, B-cell-depleted T cells, or PBMCs.

Study processing details: From reference gene primer amplification, estimates of nucleated cell counts were derived. Clones were read by immunoSEQ multiplex PCR, and TCRdb kept only the in-frame ones, dropping some. V and J calls plus clone size are reproduced from that table; the DNA served to infer D and trimming. There are about 280,000 clones in the sample; about nine tenths occur only once, and around 2.9% lies in the top ten. The CDR3 spans 13 residues. Trimming removed 5 bases from V and 6 bases from J, with 13 bases in between. The germline V gene encodes CDR1 MNHEY and CDR2 SVGEGT. The chain recombines TRBV6-2 or TRBV6-3 with TRBJ1-2; weak D call: TRBD1 (6 bases). This sequence was found in a woman aged 25 to 39 with active or convalescent COVID-19. Sequencing was done on a sample of peripheral blood. The CDR3 loop reads CASSIWGRDGYTF. CDR3 DNA sequence: TGTGCCAGCAGTATCTGGGGGCGTGATGGCTACACCTTC.